A selection of T cell receptor beta chains follows, all from one sample in a study of radiation and T cells in renal cell carcinoma. Clones were sequenced by immunoSEQ multiplex PCR, and TCRdb holds only the in-frame ones, with some missing. The sample includes 150,000 or so clones, around 89% of them seen just once. Sequencing used blood, obtained from a patient whose treatment included radiotherapy and nephrectomy. The source is a woman between 70 and 85 years old with renal cell carcinoma. CDR3s include the opening cysteine and the closing phenylalanine or tryptophan. A D gene is named only where the DNA matches it firmly. Not every row has a clone size; where given, it reads once, few, many or a size class.

v_gene	abundance	j_gene	d_gene	CDR3nt	CDR3aa
TRBV6-5	-	TRBJ1-6	-	TGTGCCAGCAGTCCTAATACAGGGAATAATTCACCCCTCCACTTT	CASSPNTGNNSPLHF
TRBV11-2	-	TRBJ1-2	-	TGTGCCAGCAGCACCGAGCACTATGGCTACACCTTC	CASSTEHYGYTF
TRBV11-3	-	TRBJ1-1	-	TGTGCCAGCAGCGCAATGGGGGGCATGAACACTGAAGCTTTCTTT	CASSAMGGMNTEAFF
TRBV6-1	-	TRBJ2-3	TRBD2	TGTGCCAGGGGGGGGGTTCTCACAGATACGCAGTATTTT	CARGGVLTDTQYF
TRBV6-1	-	TRBJ2-3	-	TGTGCCAGCAGTGACCGGGCGCTGGGCGCAGATACGCAGTATTTT	CASSDRALGADTQYF
TRBV6-5	-	TRBJ1-5	TRBD1	TGTGCCAGCAGTCAGGACAGGGGAGGCAATCAGCCCCAGCATTTT	CASSQDRGGNQPQHF
TRBV10-1	-	TRBJ2-4	TRBD2	TGCGCCAGCATCGGGGCGGGGGGGCCGTCCAAAAACATTCAGTACTTC	CASIGAGGPSKNIQYF
TRBV7-2	once	TRBJ1-6	TRBD1	TGTGCCAGCAGGGACGGGACAGACTATAATTCACCCCTCCACTTT	CASRDGTDYNSPLHF
TRBV11-3	-	TRBJ1-1	-	TGTGCCAGCAGCTTAAGAGGGATTGAAGCTTTCTTT	CASSLRGIEAFF
TRBV29-1	-	TRBJ2-1	TRBD2	TGCAGCGTGGGACTAGATTACAATGAGCAGTTCTTC	CSVGLDYNEQFF
TRBV9	-	TRBJ2-7	-	TGTGCCAGCAGCGTTCGGGCAGGACCTCCCTACGAGCAGTACTTC	CASSVRAGPPYEQYF
TRBV25-1	-	TRBJ1-2	-	TGTGCCAGCAGTGAACGGCAGGGCTATGGCTACACCTTC	CASSERQGYGYTF
TRBV6-5	-	TRBJ1-4	-	TGTGCCAGCAGTTCCAGTCGAACTAATGAAAAACTGTTTTTT	CASSSSRTNEKLFF
TRBV19	many	TRBJ2-1	TRBD2	TGTGCCAGTAGTATCTGGGAGGGAAGGCCGTACAATGAGCAGTTCTTC	CASSIWEGRPYNEQFF
TRBV2	once	TRBJ1-3	-	TGTGCCAGCAGGGGGAGCTCTGGAAACACCATATATTTT	CASRGSSGNTIYF
TRBV29-1	-	TRBJ2-3	-	TGCAGCGTTGATGTACAGTTCACAGATACGCAGTATTTT	CSVDVQFTDTQYF
TRBV5-1	-	TRBJ1-3	TRBD1	TGCGCCAGCAGCTCCGGACAGGGGGCTGTTGGAAACACCATATATTTT	CASSSGQGAVGNTIYF
TRBV5-4	-	TRBJ1-2	-	TGTGCCAGCAGCCAAGACAGGACCTATGGCTACACCTTC	CASSQDRTYGYTF
TRBV28	-	TRBJ1-2	-	TGTGCCGGGGGTGGGATCTATGGCTACACCTTC	CAGGGIYGYTF
TRBV4-2	-	TRBJ2-2	-	TGTGCCAGCAGCCAAGATAAGGCAATAAACACCGGGGAGCTGTTTTTT	CASSQDKAINTGELFF
TRBV5-1	-	TRBJ2-7	-	TGCGCCAGCAGCTTGACAGGATCCTCCTACGAGCAGTACTTC	CASSLTGSSYEQYF
TRBV5-1	-	TRBJ2-5	-	TGCGCCAGCAGCGCCGGGACACCACAAGAGACCCAGTACTTC	CASSAGTPQETQYF
TRBV2	-	TRBJ1-3	-	TGTGCCAGCAGTCCCCTCAGGCAAATGGACACCATATATTTT	CASSPLRQMDTIYF
TRBV6-1	-	TRBJ1-3	-	TGTGCCAGCAGTGTGGGACGGAACTCTGGAAACACCATATATTTT	CASSVGRNSGNTIYF
TRBV7-8	-	TRBJ2-7	-	TGTGCCAGCAGCGTTAGCCAGCTGGGCTACGAGCAGTACTTC	CASSVSQLGYEQYF
TRBV29-1	few	TRBJ1-1	-	TGCAGCGTTGTTGGGCAGGGAAATACTGAAGCTTTCTTT	CSVVGQGNTEAFF
TRBV7-2	-	TRBJ1-3	-	TGTGCCAGCAGCTTAGACGCTGGAAACACCATATATTTT	CASSLDAGNTIYF
TRBV7-6	-	TRBJ2-1	-	TGTGCCAGCAGCTTAGCGCCGGGCTCCTACAATGAGCAGTTCTTC	CASSLAPGSYNEQFF
TRBV11-2	-	TRBJ2-1	-	TGTGCCAGCAGCTTCTTCGGGGGCGGCTACAATGAGCAGTTCTTC	CASSFFGGGYNEQFF
TRBV6-5	-	TRBJ1-6	-	TGTGCCAGCAGTTACTCCCGGGACTCCAATTCACCCCTCCACTTT	CASSYSRDSNSPLHF
TRBV5-1	-	TRBJ2-5	-	TGCGCCAGCAGCTTTGGGGGTTCGGGGGAGACCCAGTACTTC	CASSFGGSGETQYF
TRBV19	-	TRBJ2-1	-	TGTGCCAGTAGCCCTAGGGCAGCGATTAACTACAATGAGCAGTTCTTC	CASSPRAAINYNEQFF
TRBV10-3	-	TRBJ2-7	-	TGTGCCATCAGTGAGACGGTATTGATGAACGAGCAGTACTTC	CAISETVLMNEQYF
TRBV20-1	-	TRBJ2-7	-	TGCAGTGCTAGTTCACCCTACGAGCAGTACTTC	CSASSPYEQYF
TRBV30	-	TRBJ1-6	TRBD1	TGTGCCTGTACCGGGACAGCTTATAATTCACCCCTCCACTTT	CACTGTAYNSPLHF
TRBV11-2	-	TRBJ2-1	TRBD2	TGTGCCAGCAGGAAGACTAGCGGGGTTCCCTACAATGAGCAGTTCTTC	CASRKTSGVPYNEQFF
TRBV6-5	-	TRBJ2-7	-	TGTGCCAGCAGTTCGTCAGCTTACGAGCAGTACTTC	CASSSSAYEQYF